This is a list of T cell receptor beta chains from one sample in a study of blood T cell repertoires in COVID-19. Profiling relied on immunoSEQ multiplex PCR, and the TCRdb table lists in-frame clones only, not all of them. The table has under 200,000 clones, roughly 82% seen once. Input material: PBMCs or T cells enriched from blood (not recorded which). The receptors derive from a man in his fifties who had recovered from COVID-19. CDR3s include the opening cysteine and the closing phenylalanine or tryptophan. A D gene is named only where the DNA matches it firmly. A clone size is listed for some rows: how often the clone was seen (once, few, many), or a class if it is expanded.

CDR3	DNA	size	D	J	V
CAIRPGQNTGELFF	TGTGCCATCAGGCCGGGACAGAACACCGGGGAGCTGTTTTTT	.	.	TRBJ2-2	TRBV10-3
CASSSSGRGTGELFF	TGTGCCAGCAGTTCAAGCGGGAGGGGGACCGGGGAGCTGTTTTTT	.	TRBD2	TRBJ2-2	TRBV6-5
CASSSRDLNNSPLHF	TGTGCCAGCAGCTCTAGAGACTTAAATAATTCACCCCTCCACTTT	.	.	TRBJ1-6	TRBV28
CASSLSRRRDNSPLHF	TGTGCCAGCAGTTTATCCAGGAGGAGGGATAATTCACCCCTCCACTTT	.	.	TRBJ1-6	TRBV28
CASRGTGTGRYEQYF	TGTGCCAGCAGGGGGACCGGGACAGGGCGCTACGAGCAGTACTTC	.	TRBD1	TRBJ2-7	TRBV6-5
CASSTGGYGYTF	TGTGCCAGCAGCACAGGGGGCTATGGCTACACCTTC	.	TRBD1	TRBJ1-2	TRBV28
CASSEVPSLAAGNTIYF	TGTGCCAGCAGTGAAGTCCCCAGCTTAGCGGCCGGAAACACCATATATTTT	.	.	TRBJ1-3	TRBV2
CVGEGSSGNTIYF	TGTGTCGGGGAGGGCTCCTCTGGAAACACCATATATTTT	once	.	TRBJ1-3	TRBV25-1
CASSLYGSEPGTNTGELFF	TGTGCCAGCAGCTTATACGGTTCCGAGCCAGGGACGAACACCGGGGAGCTGTTTTTT	.	.	TRBJ2-2	TRBV11-3
CASSLAGVSEQYF	TGTGCCAGCAGTTTAGCGGGAGTATCCGAGCAGTACTTC	.	TRBD2	TRBJ2-7	TRBV28
CSATDPTGSPGQFF	TGCAGTGCTACTGACCCAACAGGGAGCCCCGGGCAGTTCTTC	.	.	TRBJ2-1	TRBV20-1
CASSYGYEQFF	TGTGCCAGCAGCTATGGCTATGAGCAGTTCTTC	.	.	TRBJ2-1	TRBV5-6
CASSLRGSQLSYEQYF	TGCGCCAGCAGCTTGAGGGGCAGCCAACTTTCCTACGAGCAGTACTTC	.	.	TRBJ2-7	TRBV5-1